Included here is one TCR beta chain sequence, with context. The data originate from a study of blood T cell repertoires in COVID-19. The wider study: There were acute and convalescent COVID-19 samples, and they came from the United States, Italy and Spain. From T cells, B-cell-depleted T cells, or PBMCs came the material, which was cDNA or gDNA.

In the authors' methods: Cell counts per sample came from amplifying reference gene primers. The data were produced by immunoSEQ multiplex PCR, yet TCRdb's version contains in-frame clones alone and is incomplete. V and J calls plus clone size are reproduced from that table; the DNA served to infer D and trimming. Of 95,000 to 120,000 clones listed, approximately 90% were seen once; the top ten hold 8% to 9.5%. This CDR3 has 13 amino acids. The V gene's germline CDR1 is SEHNR and CDR2 FQNEAQ (reference sequence). V lost 5 bases and J lost 8, with 15 bases in between. The chain combines TRBV7-9 with TRBJ1-1; D possibly corresponds to TRBD1 (5 bases). This TCR came from a woman in her seventies who had recovered from COVID-19. The sequenced material came from peripheral blood. DNA for the CDR3: TGTGCCAGCAGCAGAACAGGTCCCGTGGAAGCTTTCTTT. As protein: CASSRTGPVEAFF.